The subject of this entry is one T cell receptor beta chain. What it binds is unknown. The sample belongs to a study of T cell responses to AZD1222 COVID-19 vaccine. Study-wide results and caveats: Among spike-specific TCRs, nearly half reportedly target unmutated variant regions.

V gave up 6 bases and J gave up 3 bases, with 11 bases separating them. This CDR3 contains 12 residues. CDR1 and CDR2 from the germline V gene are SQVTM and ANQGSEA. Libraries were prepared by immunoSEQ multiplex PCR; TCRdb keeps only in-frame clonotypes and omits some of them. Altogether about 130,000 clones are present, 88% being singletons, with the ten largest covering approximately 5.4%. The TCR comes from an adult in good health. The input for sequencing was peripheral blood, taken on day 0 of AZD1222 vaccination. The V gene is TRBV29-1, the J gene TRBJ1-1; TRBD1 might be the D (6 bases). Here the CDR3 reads CSVKTGDTEAFF. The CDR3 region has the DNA TGCAGCGTCAAGACAGGAGACACTGAAGCTTTCTTT.